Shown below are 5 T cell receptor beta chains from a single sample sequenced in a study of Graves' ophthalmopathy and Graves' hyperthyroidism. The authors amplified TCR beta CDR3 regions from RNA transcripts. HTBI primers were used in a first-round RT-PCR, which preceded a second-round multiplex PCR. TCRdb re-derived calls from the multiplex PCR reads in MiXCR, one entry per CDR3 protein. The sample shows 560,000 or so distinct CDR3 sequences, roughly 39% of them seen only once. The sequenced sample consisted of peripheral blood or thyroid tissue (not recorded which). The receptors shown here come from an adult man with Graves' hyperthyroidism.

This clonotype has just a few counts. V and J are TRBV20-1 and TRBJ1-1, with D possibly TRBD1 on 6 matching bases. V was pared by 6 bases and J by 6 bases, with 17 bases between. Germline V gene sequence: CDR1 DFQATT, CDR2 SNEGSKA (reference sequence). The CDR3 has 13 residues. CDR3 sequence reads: CSARGAPGAEAFF. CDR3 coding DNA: TGCAGTGCCCGGGGGGCCCCCGGGGCTGAAGCTTTCTTT.

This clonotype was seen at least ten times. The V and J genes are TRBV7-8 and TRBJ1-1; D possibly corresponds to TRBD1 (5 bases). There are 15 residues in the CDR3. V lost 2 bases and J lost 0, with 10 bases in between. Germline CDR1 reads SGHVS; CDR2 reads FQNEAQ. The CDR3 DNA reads TGTGCCAGCAGCTTATCAACAGGCATGAACACTGAAGCTTTCTTT. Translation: CASSLSTGMNTEAFF.

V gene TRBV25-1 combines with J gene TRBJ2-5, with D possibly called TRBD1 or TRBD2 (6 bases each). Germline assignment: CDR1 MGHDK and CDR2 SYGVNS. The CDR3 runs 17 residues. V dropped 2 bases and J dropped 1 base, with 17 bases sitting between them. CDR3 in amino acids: CASSERTVGGFQETQYF. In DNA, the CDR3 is TGTGCCAGCAGTGAAAGGACGGTCGGGGGCTTCCAAGAGACCCAGTACTTC.

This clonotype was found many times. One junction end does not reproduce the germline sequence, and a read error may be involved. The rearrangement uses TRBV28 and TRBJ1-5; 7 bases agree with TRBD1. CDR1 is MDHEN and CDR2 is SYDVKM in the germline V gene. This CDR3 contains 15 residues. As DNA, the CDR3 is TGTGCCAGCAGCTTATCGGGACAGAGCAATCAGCCCCAGCATTTT. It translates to CASSLSGQSNQPQHF.

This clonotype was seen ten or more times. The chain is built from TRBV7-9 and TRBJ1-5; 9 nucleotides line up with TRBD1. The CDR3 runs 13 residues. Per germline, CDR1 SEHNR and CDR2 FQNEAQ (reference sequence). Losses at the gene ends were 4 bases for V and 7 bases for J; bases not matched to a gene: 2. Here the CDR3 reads CASSSGQGQPQHF. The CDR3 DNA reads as TGTGCCAGCAGCTCAGGACAGGGGCAGCCCCAGCATTTT.